This T cell receptor (beta chain) derives from a study of tumour-infiltrating T cells in Burkitt lymphoma. Looking at the study overall: The Burkitt lymphoma cohort spanned all epidemiological subtypes. Survival, overall and progression-free, tracked with productive clonality. General study points: Many Burkitt lymphoma patients shared several public clonotypes.

In germline, CDR1 is MNHEY, CDR2 SMNVEV (reference sequence). V trimming: 4 bases; J trimming: 6 bases; junction bases outside the gene matches: 8. The CDR3 sequence is 16 residues long. The protocol was immunoSEQ multiplex PCR, while the TCRdb copy is restricted to in-frame clones and leaves out a portion. The repertoire includes some 5,000 clones, around 13% of them detected once, and approximately 25% sits in the top ten. Comments on this clone: Its antigen is still unknown.

What was sequenced was tumor tissue. The gene calls are TRBV27 and TRBJ2-3; 12 positions match TRBD2. The receptor was derived from a human donor with Burkitt lymphoma. Here the CDR3 DNA reads TGTGCCAGCAGTTCTAAACTAGCGGGGGGCCCGGATACGCAGTATTTT. Its translation: CASSSKLAGGPDTQYF.